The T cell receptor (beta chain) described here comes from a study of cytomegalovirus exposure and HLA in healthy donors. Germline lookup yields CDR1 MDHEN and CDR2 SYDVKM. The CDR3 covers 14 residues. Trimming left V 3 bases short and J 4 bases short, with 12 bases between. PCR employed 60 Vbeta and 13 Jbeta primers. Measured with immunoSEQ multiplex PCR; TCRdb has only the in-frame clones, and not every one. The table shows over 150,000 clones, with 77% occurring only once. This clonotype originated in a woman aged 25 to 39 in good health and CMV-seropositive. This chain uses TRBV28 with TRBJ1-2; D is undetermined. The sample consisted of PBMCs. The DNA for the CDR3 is TGTGCCAGCAGTTTGCCCTTAGAGGGCTATGGCTACACCTTC. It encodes CASSLPLEGYGYTF.